The 15 T cell receptor beta chains reported below all come from one sample, sequenced in a study of T cell clusters in autoimmune cytopenias. Each sample's input was 250 to 300 ng genomic DNA, some 38,000 genome equivalents. Multiplex touch-down PCR amplified TRB using TRB-A and TRB-B pools in one tube. TCRdb re-called the multiplex PCR reads and catalogs CDR3 proteins one per entry, DNA excluded. Its clone listing holds 2,000 to 2,500 distinct CDR3 sequences. The sample comprised peripheral blood. The receptors stem from a human donor with an autoimmune cytopenia or autoimmune hepatitis (not recorded which).

The chain employs TRBV24-1 and TRBJ2-3; the TCRdb call, TRBD1, lacks DNA for checking. The CDR3 loop spans 12 amino acids. CDR1 KGHDR and CDR2 SFDVKD come from the germline V gene. CDR3 sequence reads: CATSDAGDTQYF.

The chain employs TRBV27 and TRBJ2-3; TCRdb outputs TRBD1, but without DNA this stays unchecked. The CDR3 runs 15 residues. CDR1 is MNHEY and CDR2 is SMNVEV in the germline V gene (reference sequence). The CDR3 region is CASSSTSGAPSPQYF.

The chain recombines TRBV19 with TRBJ2-2; TCRdb's assignment of TRBD2 cannot be checked, as there is no DNA. CDR3 length equals 17 residues. Germline values: CDR1 LNHDA, CDR2 SQIVND (reference sequence). CDR3 residues: CASSSLLAGWMRRELFF. The full variable domain, in which reference TRBV19 and TRBJ2-2 provide the parts outside the CDR3, is DGGITQSPKYLFRKEGQNVTLSCEQNLNHDAMYWYRQDPGQGLRLIYYSQIVNDFQKGDIAEGYSVSREKKESFPLTVTSAQKNPTAFYLCASSSLLAGWMRRELFFGEGSRLTVL.

V usage is TRBV7-9 and J usage is TRBJ1-3. The CDR3 is 13 amino acids. Germline lookup yields CDR1 SEHNR and CDR2 FQNEAQ (reference sequence). This CDR3 is CASSSYYRNTIYF.

The gene calls are TRBV20-1 and TRBJ2-7; without DNA, the TCRdb call of TRBD2 cannot be checked. The CDR3 runs to 18 residues. CDR1 DFQATT and CDR2 SNEGSKA come from the germline V gene (reference sequence). The CDR3 region is CSARVRPLAGGPLIEQYF.

V is TRBV5-4 and J is TRBJ1-1; TCRdb names TRBD1, which stays unverified in the absence of DNA. The CDR3 sequence is 16 residues long. Germline lookup yields CDR1 SGHNT and CDR2 YYREEE (reference sequence). This CDR3 reads CAGLRDRVFSNTEAFF.

This chain links TRBV30 with TRBJ1-6. The CDR3 spans 16 residues. Germline V lookup: CDR1 GTSNPN, CDR2 SVGIG (reference sequence). The CDR3 reads CAWSFGGSSYNSPLHF.

The gene calls are TRBV6-5 and TRBJ2-1; the TCRdb D gene call, TRBD2, has no DNA to confirm it. This CDR3 spans 15 amino acids. Germline CDR1 MNHEY, CDR2 SVGAGI. The CDR3: CASRETSGSSNEQFF.

J is TRBJ1-1 and V is TRBV6-2 or TRBV6-3; absent DNA, TCRdb's TRBD1 call cannot be checked. The CDR3 spans 16 residues. From germline, CDR1 is MNHEY and CDR2 SVGEGT. The CDR3 loop is CASTPGDGLEWTEAFF.

The chain recombines TRBV12-3 or TRBV12-4 with TRBJ2-3; TCRdb indicates TRBD2, and absent DNA this call remains unverified. The CDR3 covers 15 residues. CDR3 amino acids: CASRRTSEGTDTQYF.

This CDR3 reads CAISESQGQKSTDTQYF. The chain links TRBV10-3 to TRBJ2-3; TCRdb indicates TRBD1, and absent DNA this call remains unverified. The CDR3 is 17 residues long. Germline CDR1 reads ENHRY; CDR2 reads SYGVKD.

J is TRBJ1-3 and V is TRBV6-5; TCRdb gives TRBD1 as the D gene, but with no DNA this cannot be confirmed. The CDR3 totals 18 residues. Germline CDR1 reads MNHEY; CDR2 reads SVGAGI. CDR3 sequence: CASSYALPGQGTGNTIYF.

The CDR3 loop is CATLESSGNYGYTF. The chain combines TRBV28 with TRBJ1-2; TCRdb indicates TRBD1, and absent DNA this call remains unverified. Germline assignment: CDR1 MDHEN and CDR2 SYDVKM. The CDR3 runs 14 residues.

The chain recombines TRBV19 with TRBJ2-1; TCRdb reports TRBD2, a call that lacks DNA to check it against. Germline CDR1 reads LNHDA; CDR2 reads SQIVND (reference sequence). The CDR3 consists of 16 residues. The CDR3 reads CASSILDSGPYNEQFF. Looking up the rest from reference TRBV19 and TRBJ2-1 gives the full variable domain: DGGITQSPKYLFRKEGQNVTLSCEQNLNHDAMYWYRQDPGQGLRLIYYSQIVNDFQKGDIAEGYSVSREKKESFPLTVTSAQKNPTAFYLCASSILDSGPYNEQFFGPGTRLTVL.

This clonotype is medium-sized by frequency. The V and J genes are TRBV7-9 and TRBJ2-3. The germline gives CDR1 SEHNR, CDR2 FQNEAQ (reference sequence). The CDR3 is 12 residues long. This CDR3 is CASSLGADTQYF.